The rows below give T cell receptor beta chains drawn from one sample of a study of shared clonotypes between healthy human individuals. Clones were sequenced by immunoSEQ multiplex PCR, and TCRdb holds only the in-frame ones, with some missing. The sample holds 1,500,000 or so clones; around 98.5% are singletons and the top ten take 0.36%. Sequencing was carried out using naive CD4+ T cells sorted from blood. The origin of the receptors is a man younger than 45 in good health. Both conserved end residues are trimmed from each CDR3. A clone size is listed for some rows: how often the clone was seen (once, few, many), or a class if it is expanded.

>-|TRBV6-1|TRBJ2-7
ASSSGGAEQY
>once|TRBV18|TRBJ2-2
ASSPATPNTGELF
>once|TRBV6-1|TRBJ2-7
ASTERNTRWQY
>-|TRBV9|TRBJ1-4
ASSVGQNNEKLF
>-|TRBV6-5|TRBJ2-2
ASSLAGGPRTGELF
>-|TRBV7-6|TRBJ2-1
ASSLGLEYEQF
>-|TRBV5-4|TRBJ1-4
ASSHLGTASEKLF
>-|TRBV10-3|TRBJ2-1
AIRPLESNEQF
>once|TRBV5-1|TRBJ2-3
ASSFITGGSTDTQY
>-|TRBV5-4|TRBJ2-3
ASSLAADTQY
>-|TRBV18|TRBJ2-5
ASSPLGGGTETQY
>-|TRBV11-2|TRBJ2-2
ASSSLAGEGELF
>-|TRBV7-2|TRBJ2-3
ASSRQGGIGDTQY
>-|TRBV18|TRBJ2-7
ASSPRSSDEQY
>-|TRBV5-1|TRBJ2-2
ASKREGLGTGELF
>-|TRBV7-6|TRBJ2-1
ASSLASTGTAYNEQF
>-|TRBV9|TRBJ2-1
ASRGGMGNNEQF
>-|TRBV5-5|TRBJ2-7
ASSQQPGQGFPYEQY
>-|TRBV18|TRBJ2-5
ASSRYQETQY
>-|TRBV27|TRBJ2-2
ASSSRVNTGELF
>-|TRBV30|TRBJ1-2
AWSPLVGYT
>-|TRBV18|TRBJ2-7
ASSPRQGEQY
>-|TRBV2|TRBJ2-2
ASSATPVNTGELF
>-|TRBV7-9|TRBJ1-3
ASNPPQGHSGNTIY
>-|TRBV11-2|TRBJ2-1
ASTIFRDSFNNEQF
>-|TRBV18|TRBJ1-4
ASSPEIAAPNEKLF
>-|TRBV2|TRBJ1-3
ASSDGASSGNTIY
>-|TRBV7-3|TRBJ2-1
ASSSGREQF
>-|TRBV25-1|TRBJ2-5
ASSSTLPPGTETQY
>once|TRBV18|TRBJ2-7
ASSRGQGAYEQY